Listed below are T cell receptor beta chains from one sample, sequenced in a study of blood T cells in healthy people across ages. TCRdb re-called the 5' RACE reads with MiXCR, one entry per CDR3 protein. This table has about 1.4 million distinct CDR3 sequences, approximately 59% appearing once. Sequences were obtained from blood. Receptor source: a man in his late teens or twenties in good health. The CDR3 runs from the conserved cysteine through the conserved F or W. D genes are given only for firm matches. Only part of the rows carry a size: once, few, many, or a class if the clone is expanded.

>TRBJ1-5|TRBV20-1|.|few
TGCAGTGCTAGACTGTCAGATAGCAATCAGCCCCAGCATTTT
CSARLSDSNQPQHF
>TRBJ2-5|TRBV29-1|TRBD1|few
TGCAGCGGGGGGACAGGTAACCAAGAGACCCAGTACTTC
CSGGTGNQETQYF
>TRBJ2-7|TRBV4-3|.|once
TGCGCCAGCAGCCAAGATTCTAGGCGACTACGATTGTGCCACGAGCAGTACTTC
CASSQDSRRLRLCHEQYF
>TRBJ2-5|TRBV5-1|TRBD1|.
TGCGCCAGCAGCTTATACGGGACAGCGCAAGAGACCCAGTACTTC
CASSLYGTAQETQYF
>TRBJ2-7|TRBV15|TRBD1|few
TGTGCCACCAGCAGCCTGGGACAGGGGGTCTACGAGCAGTACTTC
CATSSLGQGVYEQYF
>TRBJ1-2|TRBV20-1|TRBD1|.
TGCAGTGCTAAACGCACAGGGGATTATGGCTACACCTTC
CSAKRTGDYGYTF
>TRBJ1-5|TRBV27|.|once
TGTGCCAGCAGATCAATGGGGGCAAGTCAGCCCCAGCATTTT
CASRSMGASQPQHF
>TRBJ1-1|TRBV30|.|once
TGTGCCTGGAGTGTACTTGGGGGGATGAACACTGAAGCTTTCTTT
CAWSVLGGMNTEAFF
>TRBJ1-5|TRBV10-3|TRBD1|.
TGTGCCATCAGTGAACCCGGGACAGGCGGCAATCAGCCCCAGCATTTT
CAISEPGTGGNQPQHF
>TRBJ2-2|TRBV2|.|.
TGTGCCAGCACTGGTACCGGGGAGCTGTTTTTT
CASTGTGELFF
>TRBJ2-3|TRBV27|.|.
TGTGCCAGCAGTTTATATCCAGGGCCGAGCACAGATACGCAGTATTTT
CASSLYPGPSTDTQYF
>TRBJ2-7|TRBV15|.|.
TGTGCCACCAGCTCGGGGACATTGACCGACGAGCAGTACTTC
CATSSGTLTDEQYF
>TRBJ2-7|TRBV4-1|TRBD2|once
TGCGCCAGCGGACCGGGACTAGCGAGCTACGAGCAGTACTTC
CASGPGLASYEQYF
>TRBJ1-4|TRBV4-1|.|.
TGCGCCAGCACCTTAGCGGGACCCGCGGAACTGTTTTTT
CASTLAGPAELFF
>TRBJ2-3|TRBV7-9|TRBD2|.
TGTGCCAGCAGCGGACTAGCGGGGACGGAAGATACGCAGTATTTT
CASSGLAGTEDTQYF
>TRBJ2-7|TRBV6-5|.|.
TGTGCCAGCAGTTACTCGAACAGGGTTTTACACTCCGAGCAGTACTTC
CASSYSNRVLHSEQYF
>TRBJ2-5|TRBV3-1|.|.
TGTGCCAGCAGCCATATGGCGGCACAAGAGACCCAGTACTTC
CASSHMAAQETQYF
>TRBJ2-6|TRBV5-1|TRBD2|.
TGCGCCAGCAGCTCGGGACTAGCTCTTTCTCTGGGGGCCAACGTCCTGACTTTC
CASSSGLALSLGANVLTF
>TRBJ1-6|TRBV11-2|TRBD1|.
TGTGCCAGCAGCTTAGGAGGGACAGGGAATTCACCCCTCCACTTT
CASSLGGTGNSPLHF
>TRBJ1-6|TRBV5-1|.|.
TGCGCCAGCCAGAAAGACTTCAGGGTCGTGGTGGATTCACCCCTCCACTTT
CASQKDFRVVVDSPLHF
>TRBJ2-1|TRBV12-3/TRBV12-4|TRBD1|.
TGTGCCAGCAGCTCCACAGGGGACCATGAGCAGTTCTTC
CASSSTGDHEQFF
>TRBJ2-6|TRBV7-9|.|once
TGTGCCAGCAGCCCCCTCATTACTAGATACAGCTCTGGGGCCAACGTCCTGACTTTC
CASSPLITRYSSGANVLTF
>TRBJ2-7|TRBV10-3|.|.
TGTGCCATCAGGACAGCTACCTACGAGCAGTACTTC
CAIRTATYEQYF
>TRBJ2-4|TRBV4-1|TRBD2|.
TGCGCCAGCAGCCAAGATTGGGCGGGAGGAACCAAAAACATTCAGTACTTC
CASSQDWAGGTKNIQYF
>TRBJ2-1|TRBV27|.|.
TGTGCCAGCAGTTCTCAGGCGGGTGAGCAGTTCTTC
CASSSQAGEQFF
>TRBJ1-2|TRBV3-1|.|few
TGTGCCAGCAGCCAAAGGCGGACATCTGGCTACACCTTC
CASSQRRTSGYTF
>TRBJ1-1|TRBV6-6|.|.
TGTGCCAGCACGGGTTGGCAGGGGAACACTGAAGCTTTCTTT
CASTGWQGNTEAFF
>TRBJ1-2|TRBV20-1|TRBD1|.
TGCAGTGCTGAGGGACAGGAATTTGGATCTAACTATGGCTACACCTTC
CSAEGQEFGSNYGYTF
>TRBJ2-7|TRBV27|.|few
TGTGCCAGCAGCAAGTATGCCTGGGAGCAGTACTTC
CASSKYAWEQYF
>TRBJ2-7|TRBV27|TRBD1|.
TGTGCCAGCAGTGACAGGGAAAGCTCCTACGAGCAGTACTTC
CASSDRESSYEQYF
>TRBJ2-2|TRBV4-1|.|.
TGCGCCAGCAGCCATCAGCGACTAGACATTAACACCGGGGAGCTGTTTTTT
CASSHQRLDINTGELFF
>TRBJ2-7|TRBV15|.|.
TGTGCCACCAGCAGAGATGAAGGGAGCGAGCAGTACTTC
CATSRDEGSEQYF
>TRBJ1-6|TRBV2|TRBD1|.
TGTGCCAGCACTGTCAGGACAGGCGCGGTTTCACCCCTCCACTTT
CASTVRTGAVSPLHF
>TRBJ2-3|TRBV5-1|TRBD2|.
TGCGCCAGCAGCTCGTTACGGGAGGCGGGGGATACGCAGTATTTT
CASSSLREAGDTQYF
>TRBJ2-1|TRBV4-1|TRBD2|.
TGCGCCAGCAGCCTAGTTGCGCTAGCGGGAGGCAATGAGCAGTTCTTC
CASSLVALAGGNEQFF
>TRBJ2-7|TRBV4-3|.|few
TGCGCCAGCAGCCATCCCACAGGGAACGAGCAGTACTTC
CASSHPTGNEQYF
>TRBJ2-1|TRBV6-2/TRBV6-3|.|.
TGTGCCAGCAGTAGGTCAGTCAATGAGCAGTTCTTC
CASSRSVNEQFF
>TRBJ2-2|TRBV5-1|.|few
TGCGCCAGCAGCTTGACGGGGTCGTACACCGGGGAGCTGTTTTTT
CASSLTGSYTGELFF
>TRBJ1-1|TRBV7-9|.|.
TGTGCCAGCAGCTTAGGGGAGGGCCCTGAAGCTTTCTTT
CASSLGEGPEAFF
>TRBJ2-1|TRBV7-6|.|few
TGTGCCAGCAGCTCCGACTACGGTCGGTACAATGAGCAGTTCTTC
CASSSDYGRYNEQFF
>TRBJ1-5|TRBV29-1|.|.
TGCAGCTACTCAACGGGGGGGCCCAATCAGCCCCAGCATTTT
CSYSTGGPNQPQHF
>TRBJ2-3|TRBV7-2|.|.
TGTGCCAGCGAATTCTATCCTATCGTGGATACGCAGTATTTT
CASEFYPIVDTQYF
>TRBJ2-4|TRBV11-2|.|.
TGTGCCAGCAGCTGGACATCTTTAGCCAAAAACATTCAGTACTTC
CASSWTSLAKNIQYF
>TRBJ2-7|TRBV29-1|TRBD1|few
TGCAGCGTAGATACGACAGGGAGCTCCTACGAGCAGTACTTC
CSVDTTGSSYEQYF
>TRBJ2-1|TRBV29-1|TRBD1|few
TGCAGCTCAATCGCAGGGGGCCATGAGCAGTTCTTC
CSSIAGGHEQFF
>TRBJ2-7|TRBV4-1|.|few
TGCGCCAGCAGCCAAGAAGGATTCGGGGACACCCCCTACGAGCAGTACTTC
CASSQEGFGDTPYEQYF
>TRBJ1-6|TRBV7-9|TRBD1|many
TGTGCCAGCAGCTTCACAGGGGCTATTGGTTCACCCCTCCACTTT
CASSFTGAIGSPLHF
>TRBJ2-3|TRBV4-1|.|.
TGCGCCAGCAGCCAAGATGTACGGGAAGCAGATACGCAGTATTTT
CASSQDVREADTQYF
>TRBJ2-1|TRBV6-1|TRBD2|.
TGTGCCAGCAGAGGGACTAGCGGACGCGAGAGCTCCTACAATGAGCAGTTCTTC
CASRGTSGRESSYNEQFF
>TRBJ1-5|TRBV15|.|.
TGTGCCACCCTTGCGGGGGAGGGTTCTTGGGGGAGTCAGCCCCAGCATTTT
CATLAGEGSWGSQPQHF
>TRBJ2-7|TRBV10-2|.|.
TGCGCCAGCAGTGTTGTGACGGCCTCCTACGAGCAGTACTTC
CASSVVTASYEQYF
>TRBJ1-1|TRBV5-1|.|.
TGCGCCAGCAGCTTGGTTGGGGGAAAGAACACTGAAGCTTTCTTT
CASSLVGGKNTEAFF
>TRBJ2-1|TRBV4-1|TRBD2|.
TGCGCCAGCAGCGAGACTAGCGGGAGAGTCAATGAGCAGTTCTTC
CASSETSGRVNEQFF
>TRBJ2-4|TRBV7-2|TRBD1|.
TGTGCCAGCAGCATGAGGACAGGTCTAGCCAAAAACATTCAGTACTTC
CASSMRTGLAKNIQYF
>TRBJ1-2|TRBV5-1|.|.
TGCGCCAGCAGGACAGACTTTAACTATGGCTACACCTTC
CASRTDFNYGYTF
>TRBJ2-7|TRBV11-2|.|.
TGTGCCATCAGTTATGGGCGAGCTCCGTACTTC
CAISYGRAPYF
>TRBJ2-4|TRBV10-3|.|.
TGTGCCATCGAAAACAGGGCGTACGAAAACATTCAGTACTTC
CAIENRAYENIQYF